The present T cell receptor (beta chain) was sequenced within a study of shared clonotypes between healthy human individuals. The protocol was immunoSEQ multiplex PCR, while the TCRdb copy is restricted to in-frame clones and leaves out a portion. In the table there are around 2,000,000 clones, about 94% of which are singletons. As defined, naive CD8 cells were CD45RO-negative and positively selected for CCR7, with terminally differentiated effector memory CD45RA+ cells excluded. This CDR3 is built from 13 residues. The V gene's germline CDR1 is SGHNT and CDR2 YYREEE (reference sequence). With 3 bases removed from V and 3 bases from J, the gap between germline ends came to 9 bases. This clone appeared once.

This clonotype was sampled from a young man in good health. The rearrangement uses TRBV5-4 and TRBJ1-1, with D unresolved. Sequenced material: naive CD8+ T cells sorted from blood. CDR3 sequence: CASSWTVDTEAFF. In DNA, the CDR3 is TGTGCCAGCAGCTGGACCGTCGACACTGAAGCTTTCTTT.